One TCR beta chain is described in this entry. What this receptor recognizes is not known. No per-base quality is available; no much larger clone lies one base away. The sample comes from a study of Ad26.COV2.S vaccination and SARS-CoV-2 variants (dated by TCRdb to about 2021). Looking at the study overall: Donors in the vaccine arm were drawn from COV1001, a phase I-IIa trial of Ad26.COV2.S in healthy adults that was multicentre, randomized, double-blind and placebo-controlled. A total of 32 samples were included in the TCR-sequenced set, comprising roughly 19 Ad26.COV2.S vaccine recipients, 5 placebo recipients and 8 SARS-CoV-2 convalescent individuals. TCRbeta repertoire sequencing served as the tool for gauging how specific and how broad the SARS-CoV-2-reactive T cell receptors were following Ad26.COV2.S vaccination. Dosing of Ad26.COV2.S was intramuscular, at either 5x10^10 or 1x10^11 viral particles, delivered as one shot or as two shots spaced 56 days apart. Participants in the trial were split at random into five groups of five each, receiving low-dose or high-dose Ad26.COV2.S once or twice, or else placebo on both occasions. Investigators did not know the trial group allocation while performing experiments and assessing outcomes. Study-wide conclusions, independent of this receptor: After vaccination, spike-specific CD8+ and CD4+ T cell responses were reported to show substantial breadth. The study was not powered to compare responses between vaccine doses or regimens. The authors noted that the TCR breadth and depth analyses may have underestimated total T cell responses. Vaccine and placebo recipients had comparable non-spike TCR breadth, which fits with the vaccine containing only spike. Compared with placebo recipients, Ad26.COV2.S recipients showed higher spike-specific TCR breadth (P = 0.0014).

Here V drops 5 bases and J drops 6 bases, and the junction holds 8 bases not matched to any gene. Including the terminal cysteine and phenylalanine, the CDR3 comprises 15 residues. Kept here is only the CDR3 DNA, which spans 45 bases and is read in frame from base 1. CDR1 SEHNR and CDR2 FQNEAQ are derived from the germline V gene (reference sequence). This specimen's treatment or condition label, interpreted: around 19 received Ad26.COV2.S at low or high dose, single or two shots; roughly five received placebo; per-sample allocation not given. For vaccine and placebo recipients, the sequenced repertoires came from samples collected on day 63 after the first injection. Cohort 1b enrolled around 24 adults aged 18-55 years at a single site in Boston, USA, between 29 July and 7 August 2020. Ad26.COV2.S consisted of a replication-incompetent adenovirus type 26 vector by which a prefusion-stabilized SARS-CoV-2 spike protein from the original Wuhan strain was expressed.

The immunoSEQ Assay was used to sequence TCRbeta CDR3 regions. After extraction, genomic DNA underwent amplification by bias-controlled multiplex PCR, followed by high-throughput sequencing. In the source study's methods: To quantify the absolute abundance of each unique TCRbeta CDR3 region, sequences were collapsed and filtered. T cell fraction was estimated by normalization of TCRbeta template counts to usable DNA, with usable DNA being measured through amplification of reference genes present in all nucleated cells. Repertoire TCRs were annotated as SARS-CoV-2-specific by exact matching of V gene, CDR3 amino acid sequence and J gene to a known reactive TCR set. The reference SARS-CoV-2 TCR set was derived from MIRA and filtered for enrichment in COVID-19-positive ImmuneCODE repertoires, a step that removed public or cross-reactive TCRs. Drawing on the MIRA antigens, annotated TCRs were analysed further at the level of specific ORF or position within ORF. Breadth was defined as annotated unique rearrangements over total unique productive rearrangements; depth was the summed frequency of those rearrangements. TCR breadth was compared between groups using two-sided Wilcoxon rank-sum tests. The table comes from immuneACCESS by way of TCRdb, which keeps in-frame sequences with V and J called. Part of the clones is missing from these tables; in studies checked, under half for an unresolved V gene and the rest for unknown reasons. V, J and clone size were drawn from that table, and D and trimming were deduced from the DNA. This sample holds around 300,000 clones; roughly 88% were observed only once. The ten largest clones add up to approximately 5.8% of the sample.

This specimen was peripheral blood, taken in a trial of Ad26.COV2.S vaccine versus placebo. The V gene is TRBV7-9 and the J gene is TRBJ1-2, and TRBD1 matches 11 of the central bases. The sequence derives from a person between 18 and 65 years old who received the Ad26.COV2.S COVID-19 vaccine or a placebo. CDR3 sequence: CASSAPGQGVNGYTF. DNA sequence: TGTGCCAGCAGCGCTCCGGGACAGGGGGTAAATGGCTACACCTTC.